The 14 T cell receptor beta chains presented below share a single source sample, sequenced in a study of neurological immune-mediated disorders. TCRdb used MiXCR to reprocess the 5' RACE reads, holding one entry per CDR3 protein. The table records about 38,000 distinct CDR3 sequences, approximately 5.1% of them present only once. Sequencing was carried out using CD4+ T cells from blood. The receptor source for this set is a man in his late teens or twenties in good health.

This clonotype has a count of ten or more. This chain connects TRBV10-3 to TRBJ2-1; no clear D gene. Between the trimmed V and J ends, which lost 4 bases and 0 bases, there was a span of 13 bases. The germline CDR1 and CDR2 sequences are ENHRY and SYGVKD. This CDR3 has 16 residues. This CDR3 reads CAISAIRASSYNEQFF. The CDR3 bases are TGTGCCATCAGTGCAATTCGGGCGAGCTCCTACAATGAGCAGTTCTTC.

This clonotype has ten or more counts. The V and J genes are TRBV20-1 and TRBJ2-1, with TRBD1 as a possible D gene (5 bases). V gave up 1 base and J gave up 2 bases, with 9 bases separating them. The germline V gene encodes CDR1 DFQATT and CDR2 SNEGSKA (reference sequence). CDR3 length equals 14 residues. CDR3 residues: CSARGGSTYNEQFF. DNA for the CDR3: TGCAGTGCTAGAGGGGGCAGTACCTACAATGAGCAGTTCTTC.

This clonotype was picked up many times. CDR3 nucleotides: TGTGCCAGCAGCATAACAGGGGGGAGCAATCAGCCCCAGCATTTT. Protein product: CASSITGGSNQPQHF. The chain employs TRBV7-2 and TRBJ1-5, with 8 nucleotides matching TRBD1. The CDR3 runs 15 residues. V was pared by 5 bases and J by 1 base, with 4 bases of the junction left unmatched. Germline V gene sequence: CDR1 SGHTA, CDR2 FQGNSA. The full variable domain, completed using reference TRBV7-2 and TRBJ1-5, is GAGVSQSPSNKVTEKGKDVELRCDPISGHTALYWYRQSLGQGLEFLIYFQGNSAPDKSGLPSDRFSAERTGGSVSTLTIQRTQQEDSAVYLCASSITGGSNQPQHFGDGTRLSIL.

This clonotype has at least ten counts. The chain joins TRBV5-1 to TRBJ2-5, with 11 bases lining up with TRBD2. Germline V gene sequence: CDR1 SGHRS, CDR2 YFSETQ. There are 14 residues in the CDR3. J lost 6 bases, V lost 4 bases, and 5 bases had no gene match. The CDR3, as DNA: TGCGCCAGCAGCGATAGCGGGGGGGCTCAGACCCAGTACTTC. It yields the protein CASSDSGGAQTQYF. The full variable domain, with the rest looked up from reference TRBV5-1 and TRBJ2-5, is KAGVTQTPRYLIKTRGQQVTLSCSPISGHRSVSWYQQTPGQGLQFLFEYFSETQRNKGNFPGRFSGRQFSNSRSEMNVSTLELGDSALYLCASSDSGGAQTQYFGPGTRLLVL.

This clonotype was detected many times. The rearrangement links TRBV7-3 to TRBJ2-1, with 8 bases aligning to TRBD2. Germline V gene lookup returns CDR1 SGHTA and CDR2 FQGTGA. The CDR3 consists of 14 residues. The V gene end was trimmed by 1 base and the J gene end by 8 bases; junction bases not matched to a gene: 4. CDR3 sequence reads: CASSLRRGEDEQFF. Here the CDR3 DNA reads TGTGCCAGCAGCTTAAGGCGGGGGGAAGATGAGCAGTTCTTC.

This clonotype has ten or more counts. CDR3 sequence (DNA): TGCGCCAGCAGCTTGGGGACAGTGAATGAAAAACTGTTTTTT. Its translation is CASSLGTVNEKLFF. This rearrangement joins TRBV5-1 to TRBJ1-4, with D possibly being TRBD1 (6 bases). The CDR3 has 14 residues. Germline CDR1 reads SGHRS; CDR2 reads YFSETQ. The germline V and J ends were trimmed by 0 bases and 5 bases, with 8 bases remaining between them.

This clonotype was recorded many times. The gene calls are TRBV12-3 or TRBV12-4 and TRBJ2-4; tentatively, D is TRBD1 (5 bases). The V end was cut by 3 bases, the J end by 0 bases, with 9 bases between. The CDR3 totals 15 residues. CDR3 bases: TGTGCCAGCAGTTTGTCAGGGATAGCCAAAAACATTCAGTACTTC. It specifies CASSLSGIAKNIQYF.

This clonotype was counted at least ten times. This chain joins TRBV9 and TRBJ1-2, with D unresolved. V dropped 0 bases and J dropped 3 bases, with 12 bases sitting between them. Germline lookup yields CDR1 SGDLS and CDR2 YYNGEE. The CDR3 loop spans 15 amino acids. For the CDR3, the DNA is TGTGCCAGCAGCGTAGCGACCGGAGCGTACTATGGCTACACCTTC. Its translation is CASSVATGAYYGYTF. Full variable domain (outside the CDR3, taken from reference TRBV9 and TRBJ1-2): DSGVTQTPKHLITATGQRVTLRCSPRSGDLSVYWYQQSLDQGLQFLIQYYNGEERAKGNILERFSAQQFPDLHSELNLSSLELGDSALYFCASSVATGAYYGYTFGSGTRLTVV.

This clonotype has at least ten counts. The CDR3 spells CASSPQGIDGYTF. The CDR3 DNA reads TGTGCCAGCTCACCCCAGGGGATCGATGGCTACACCTTC. The chain recombines TRBV18 with TRBJ1-2; D is perhaps TRBD1 (6 bases). The CDR3 length is 13 residues. Per germline, CDR1 KGHSH and CDR2 LQKENI. V was clipped by 3 bases and J by 6 bases, with 11 bases between them.

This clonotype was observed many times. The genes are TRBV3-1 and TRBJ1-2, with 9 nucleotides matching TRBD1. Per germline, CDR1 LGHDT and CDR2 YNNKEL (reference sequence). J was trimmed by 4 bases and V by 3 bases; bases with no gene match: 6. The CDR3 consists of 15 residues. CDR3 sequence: CASSHLDRGSYGYTF. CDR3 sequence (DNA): TGTGCCAGCAGCCACTTGGACAGGGGATCCTATGGCTACACCTTC.

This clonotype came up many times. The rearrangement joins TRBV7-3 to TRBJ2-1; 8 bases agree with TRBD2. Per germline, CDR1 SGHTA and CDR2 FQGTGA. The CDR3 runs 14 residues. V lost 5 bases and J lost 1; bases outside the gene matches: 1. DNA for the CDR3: TGTGCCAGCAGCCTAGCGGGTTCCTACAATGAGCAGTTCTTC. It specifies CASSLAGSYNEQFF.

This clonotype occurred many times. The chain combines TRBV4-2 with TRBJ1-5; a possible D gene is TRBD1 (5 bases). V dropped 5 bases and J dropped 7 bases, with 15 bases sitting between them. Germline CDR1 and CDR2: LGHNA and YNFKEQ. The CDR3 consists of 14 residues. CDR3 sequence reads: CASSAGPGDQPQHF. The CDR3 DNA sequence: TGTGCCAGCAGCGCCGGGCCGGGGGACCAGCCCCAGCATTTT.

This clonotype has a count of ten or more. CDR3 sequence reads: CASSSGQGFTEAFF. The CDR3 coding sequence is TGTGCCAGCAGTTCGGGACAGGGTTTCACTGAAGCTTTCTTT. The chain is built from TRBV6-2 or TRBV6-3 and TRBJ1-1, with TRBD1 identical over 9 bases. V was pared by 4 bases and J by 4 bases, with 4 bases of the junction left unmatched. This CDR3 has 14 residues. Germline V gene lookup returns CDR1 MNHEY and CDR2 SVGEGT.

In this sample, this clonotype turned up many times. CDR3 in DNA: TGTGCCAGCAGTTCGGGGCCGGGGGGGGTGGATGAGCAGTTCTTC. This codes for CASSSGPGGVDEQFF. This chain joins TRBV6-5 and TRBJ2-1; TRBD2 matches 8 bases. With V trimmed by 4 bases and J by 8 bases, 10 bases remained unmatched. Germline V gene sequence: CDR1 MNHEY, CDR2 SVGAGI. The CDR3 loop spans 15 amino acids.